This T cell receptor beta chain was sequenced in a study of molecular identifiers for immune sequencing clone quantification. The table lists this clonotype with many counts. The CDR3 contains 13 residues. Germline CDR1 and CDR2: DFQATT and SNEGSKA (reference sequence). Trimming stripped 3 bases from V and 6 bases from J, with 13 bases between. Sorting isolated naive CD8 T cells as CD8+CD4-CCR7+CD45RA+ events. Libraries of bulk TCR were made by previously described methods (with listed TCR primers). TCRdb re-called the PCR reads through MiXCR, storing one row per CDR3 protein. The table records 80,000 to 95,000 distinct CDR3 sequences, under 20% of them present only once.

The sequence was collected from a human donor in good health. Some libraries in this study had Jurkat cell RNA spiked in. The rearrangement links TRBV20-1 to TRBJ2-3, with D tentatively TRBD1 or TRBD2 (6 bases each). Material: naive CD8+ T cells from blood, with Jurkat cell RNA spiked in. Documented subset: FACS-sorted CD8+CD4-CCR7+CD45RA+ naive T cells. In DNA, the CDR3 is TGCAGTGCTAGGAAGGGGGAGGCGGATACGCAGTATTTT. It encodes CSARKGEADTQYF.